The rows below give T cell receptor beta chains drawn from one sample of a study of blood T cells in healthy people across ages. TCRdb reprocessed the 5' RACE reads via MiXCR and lists one record per CDR3 protein. Of some 1.4 million distinct CDR3 sequences in the sample, around 39% were seen once. Sequenced input: blood. The receptors derive from a young woman in good health. Each CDR3 is given with its conserved first and last residue. The order of the fields is D gene, J gene, V gene, clone size, CDR3 DNA, CDR3 protein. D genes are given only for firm matches. Size tells how often a clone was seen (once, few, many) or the class of an expanded clone, and some rows leave it out.

TRBD2,TRBJ2-1,TRBV20-1,-,TGCAGTGCTAGTAGGGGTCTTAGCGGGACCACGGGCAAGGGGTACAATGAGCAGTTCTTC,CSASRGLSGTTGKGYNEQFF
TRBD2,TRBJ2-7,TRBV29-1,few,TGCAGCGTTGAGGGACTAGCGGGAGGGGGAGCCTACGAGCAGTACTTC,CSVEGLAGGGAYEQYF
TRBD1,TRBJ2-7,TRBV13,-,TGTGCCAGCAGCCCGAGGGACAGGGTTGGAGAGCAGTACTTC,CASSPRDRVGEQYF
TRBD2,TRBJ2-1,TRBV6-5,-,TGTGCCAGCACCGTGGGCGGGAGGGCTTTATACAATGAGCAGTTCTTC,CASTVGGRALYNEQFF
TRBD2,TRBJ2-3,TRBV4-1,-,TGCGCCAGCAGCCAAGTTTGGCGACTAGCGGGAGGTACTTCCACAGATACGCAGTATTTT,CASSQVWRLAGGTSTDTQYF
TRBD2,TRBJ2-7,TRBV24-1,-,TGTGCCACCAGTTCCACGGGAGGTGAGCAGTACTTC,CATSSTGGEQYF
-,TRBJ1-5,TRBV28,-,TGTGCCAGCAGTTTGGCCGCAGGCCCAGGCGGCAATCAGCCCCAGCATTTT,CASSLAAGPGGNQPQHF
-,TRBJ1-2,TRBV15,-,TGTGCCACCAGCAGAGTAGGGGGAGCTGACAACTATGGCTACACCTTC,CATSRVGGADNYGYTF
TRBD1,TRBJ2-2,TRBV28,-,TGTGCCAGCAGGCAAGGGGACAGGAACACCGGGGAGCTGTTTTTT,CASRQGDRNTGELFF
TRBD1,TRBJ1-1,TRBV15,few,TGTGCCACCAGCAGAGAGGGACAGGGGGACACTGAAGCTTTCTTT,CATSREGQGDTEAFF
TRBD2,TRBJ2-1,TRBV7-9,few,TGTGCCAGCAGCTTCGAGCGGACTAGCGGGAGGAGCAATGAGCAGTTCTTC,CASSFERTSGRSNEQFF
-,TRBJ2-7,TRBV9,-,TGTGCCAGCAGCGAGACCCCCTGGCCGAGCTCCTACAATGAGCAGTACTTC,CASSETPWPSSYNEQYF
-,TRBJ2-7,TRBV5-1,few,TGCGCCAGCCGTCTAGGCCGGACTTACGAGCAGTACTTC,CASRLGRTYEQYF
-,TRBJ2-7,TRBV5-1,-,TGCGCCAGCAGCTTGGAGTCCGTCGAGCAGTACTTC,CASSLESVEQYF
-,TRBJ2-7,TRBV4-2,-,TGTGCCAGCAGCCAAGATAGCAAGGGGCTGAGCGAGCAGTACTTC,CASSQDSKGLSEQYF
-,TRBJ2-3,TRBV7-9,-,TGTGCCAGCGGTGAGAGCACAGATACGCAGTATTTT,CASGESTDTQYF
-,TRBJ2-5,TRBV20-1,many,TGCAGTGCTAGACCCCAAGAGACCCAGTACTTC,CSARPQETQYF
TRBD2,TRBJ2-2,TRBV4-2,-,TGTGCCAGCAGCCCTCCGACTAGCGGGAGTGTCGGGGAGCTGTTTTTT,CASSPPTSGSVGELFF
-,TRBJ2-3,TRBV4-2,-,TGTGCCAGCAGCCAACCTGGGGGGAGCACAGATACGCAGTATTTT,CASSQPGGSTDTQYF
TRBD1,TRBJ1-1,TRBV28,few,TGTGCCAGCAGTACGCTAACAATAGGACAGGGGATGAACACTGAAGCTTTCTTT,CASSTLTIGQGMNTEAFF
TRBD2,TRBJ2-2,TRBV24-1,-,TGTGCCACCAGTGATGGCCCGGGACTAGCGGGAGTTAAGAACGGGGAGCTGTTTTTT,CATSDGPGLAGVKNGELFF
-,TRBJ1-6,TRBV9,-,TGTGCCAGCAGCGTAGAACCCTCCAGTCGGTCCAATTCACCCCTCCACTTT,CASSVEPSSRSNSPLHF
-,TRBJ1-2,TRBV11-2,-,TGTGCCAGCAGCTTGGGAATCGATAGCGTCCGAGACCACGATGGCTACACCTTC,CASSLGIDSVRDHDGYTF
-,TRBJ2-3,TRBV20-1,-,TGCAGTGCTAGGTATCCTGCTAGCGAGGGCACAGATACGCAGTATTTT,CSARYPASEGTDTQYF
-,TRBJ2-7,TRBV7-2,few,TGTGCCAGCAGCTTTTCTACAGTGGAATACGAGCAGTACTTC,CASSFSTVEYEQYF
TRBD2,TRBJ2-2,TRBV12-5,few,TGTGCTAGTGGTTTGGTAATTCTTGCGGGGGCCGGGGAGCTGTTTTTT,CASGLVILAGAGELFF
-,TRBJ1-2,TRBV3-1,few,TGTGCCAGCAGCCAAAAGAGGGGTTCTAACTATGGCTACACCTTC,CASSQKRGSNYGYTF
-,TRBJ2-3,TRBV20-1,-,TGCAGTGCTAGAGCACCGCCTGGGGCCACAGATACGCAGTATTTT,CSARAPPGATDTQYF
TRBD1,TRBJ2-5,TRBV6-6,-,TGTGCCAGCAGTTTTACCTCGGACAGGCAAAAGACCCAGTACTTC,CASSFTSDRQKTQYF
-,TRBJ2-1,TRBV28,-,TGTGCCAGCAGTTTATCTGCCCCACTGGGGTACAATGAGCAGTTCTTC,CASSLSAPLGYNEQFF
-,TRBJ2-7,TRBV27,few,TGTGCCAGCAGTTTAAGAGGGGGGGTCTCCTACGAGCAGTACTTC,CASSLRGGVSYEQYF
TRBD2,TRBJ2-3,TRBV11-2,-,TGTGCCAGCAGCCCGCCGGGGGGGCATATCACAGATACGCAGTATTTT,CASSPPGGHITDTQYF
-,TRBJ1-1,TRBV27,-,TGTGCCAGCAGTCCCTCCAGTTTCACTGAAGCTTTCTTT,CASSPSSFTEAFF
-,TRBJ1-2,TRBV3-1,many,TGTGCCAGCAGCGAATCGTATTATGGCTACACCTTC,CASSESYYGYTF
-,TRBJ2-7,TRBV12-3/TRBV12-4,-,TGTGCCAGCAGGCGAGAAGCAGGGTTCTACGAGCAGTACTTC,CASRREAGFYEQYF
TRBD1,TRBJ2-3,TRBV10-3,few,TGTGCCATCAGTCCGGGGACAGGGGGAGCCACAGATACGCAGTATTTT,CAISPGTGGATDTQYF
-,TRBJ1-5,TRBV6-6,once,TGTGCCAGCAGGGGGTCTTTGAGCAATCAGCCCCAGCATTTT,CASRGSLSNQPQHF
-,TRBJ2-7,TRBV6-1,-,TGTGCCAGCAGTGGTCGGGCAAACTACGAGCAGTACTTC,CASSGRANYEQYF
-,TRBJ2-3,TRBV12-3/TRBV12-4,few,TGTGCCAGCAGTGATCGACAGACCAGCACAGATACGCAGTATTTT,CASSDRQTSTDTQYF
-,TRBJ2-3,TRBV18,few,TGTGCCAGCTCACCAATTCTAGACAGCACAGATACGCAGTATTTT,CASSPILDSTDTQYF
-,TRBJ1-2,TRBV20-1,-,TGCAGTGCTAGAGAAATTGGGAGGCAGGGGTATGGCTACACCTTC,CSAREIGRQGYGYTF
-,TRBJ1-2,TRBV3-1,-,TGTGCCAGCAGCCAAGATTGGGCACAGGGCGGCTACACCTTC,CASSQDWAQGGYTF
TRBD2,TRBJ2-1,TRBV11-2,-,TGTGCCAGCAGCTTACCCGGGACTAGCGGTTTTGATGAGCAGTTCTTC,CASSLPGTSGFDEQFF
TRBD2,TRBJ2-7,TRBV7-9,-,TGTGCCAGCAGCTTAAAAGCAGGTGCTAGCGGGAGCTCCTACGAGCAGTACTTC,CASSLKAGASGSSYEQYF
TRBD1,TRBJ2-5,TRBV28,-,TGTGCCAGCAGTCATTGGCGACAGGGCTCCTACAATGAGCAGTACTTC,CASSHWRQGSYNEQYF
-,TRBJ2-5,TRBV5-4,-,TGTGCCAGCAGCAGGGCCCTACAAGAGACCCAGTACTTC,CASSRALQETQYF
-,TRBJ2-7,TRBV20-1,-,TGCAGTGCTAGAGACCCCGGGACCAATACTGGCGAGCAGTACTTC,CSARDPGTNTGEQYF
TRBD2,TRBJ2-7,TRBV20-1,-,TGCAGTGCTAGGTGGGGGGTTAGCGGGGGGACCTACGAGCAGTACTTC,CSARWGVSGGTYEQYF
-,TRBJ2-5,TRBV2,-,TGTGCCAGCACCAGAGACCAGGACAATGAGCAGTACTTC,CASTRDQDNEQYF
TRBD2,TRBJ2-5,TRBV10-3,-,TGTGCCATCAGGAGCGGGAGTGGGGATGAGACCCAGTACTTC,CAIRSGSGDETQYF
-,TRBJ1-2,TRBV14,few,TGTGCCAGCAGCCAAGAACGGAGACCGCCGTATGGCTACACCTTC,CASSQERRPPYGYTF
-,TRBJ2-5,TRBV5-1,-,TGCGCCAGCAGCTTGGCCGGGACACTCCAAGAGACCCAGTACTTC,CASSLAGTLQETQYF
TRBD1,TRBJ2-7,TRBV2,-,TGTGCCAGCAGTGAGGCGGGACAGGGGTACTACGAGCAGTACTTC,CASSEAGQGYYEQYF
TRBD2,TRBJ2-5,TRBV9,few,TGTGCCAGCAGCACTAGCGGAGAAGAGACCCAGTACTTC,CASSTSGEETQYF
TRBD1,TRBJ2-2,TRBV9,-,TGTGCCAGCAGCCGCGACAGGGGAGACACCGGGGAGCTGTTTTTT,CASSRDRGDTGELFF
TRBD2,TRBJ2-7,TRBV27,-,TGTGCCAGCAGTTTCTCCCCAGGGAGGGAGTTAGCGGGCGAGCAGTACTTC,CASSFSPGRELAGEQYF
-,TRBJ1-4,TRBV20-1,-,TGCAGTGCTCCACGGAATGAAAAACTGTTTTTT,CSAPRNEKLFF